Only a few counts were recorded for the clone carrying this T cell receptor (beta chain). Its antigen is still unknown. Repertoires were generated with immunoSEQ multiplex PCR, while TCRdb's copy carries only in-frame clones and drops some. The data hold nearly 60,000 clones, with around 93% observed a single time. Between the trimmed V and J ends, which lost 5 bases and 4 bases, there was a span of 11 bases. Per germline, CDR1 MNHEY and CDR2 SVGAGI. The CDR3 spans 13 residues. The data are from a study of PD-1 blockade in classical Hodgkin lymphoma. Every patient relapsed after autologous stem cell transplantation, and brentuximab vedotin exposure varied. General study findings and limits: CD4+ TCR diversity climbed significantly by C4D1, unlike CD8+ TCR diversity.

The specimen was peripheral blood mononuclear cells (PBMCs), collected before the second cycle of nivolumab. The clonotype was recovered from a human donor with classical Hodgkin lymphoma. The chain joins TRBV6-5 to TRBJ1-2; possible D gene TRBD1, 6 bases. CDR3 in DNA: TGTGCCAGCAGTCTGACAGGAACCTATGGCTACACCTTC. Translation: CASSLTGTYGYTF.